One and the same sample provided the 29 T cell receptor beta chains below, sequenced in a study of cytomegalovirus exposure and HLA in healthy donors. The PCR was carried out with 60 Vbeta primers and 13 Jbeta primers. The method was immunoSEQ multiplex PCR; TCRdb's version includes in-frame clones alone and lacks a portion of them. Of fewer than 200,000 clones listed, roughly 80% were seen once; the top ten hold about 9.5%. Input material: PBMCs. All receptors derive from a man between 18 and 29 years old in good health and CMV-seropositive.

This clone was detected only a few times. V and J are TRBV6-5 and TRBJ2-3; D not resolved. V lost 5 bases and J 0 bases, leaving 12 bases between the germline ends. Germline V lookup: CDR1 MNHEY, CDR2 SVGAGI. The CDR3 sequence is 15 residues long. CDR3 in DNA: TGTGCCAGCAGTCCCGAGGTGTCCAGCACAGATACGCAGTATTTT. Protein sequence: CASSPEVSSTDTQYF.

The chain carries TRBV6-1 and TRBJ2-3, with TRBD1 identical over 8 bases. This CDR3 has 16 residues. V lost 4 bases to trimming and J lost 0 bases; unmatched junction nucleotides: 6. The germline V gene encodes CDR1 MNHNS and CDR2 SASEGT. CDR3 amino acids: CASSVSQGGSTDTQYF. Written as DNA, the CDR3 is TGTGCCAGCAGTGTTTCACAGGGGGGTAGCACAGATACGCAGTATTTT.

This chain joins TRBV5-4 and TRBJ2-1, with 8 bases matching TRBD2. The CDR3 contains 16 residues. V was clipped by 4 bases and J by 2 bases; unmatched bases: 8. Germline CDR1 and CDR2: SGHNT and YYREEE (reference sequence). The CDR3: CASSVLSGSAYNEQFF. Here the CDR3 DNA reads TGTGCCAGCAGCGTACTAAGCGGGAGCGCCTACAATGAGCAGTTCTTC.

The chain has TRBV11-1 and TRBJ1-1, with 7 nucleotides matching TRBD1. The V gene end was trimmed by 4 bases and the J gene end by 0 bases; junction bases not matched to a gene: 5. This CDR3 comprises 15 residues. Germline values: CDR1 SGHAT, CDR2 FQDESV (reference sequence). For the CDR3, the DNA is TGTGCCAGCAGCTCAACAGGGGCGGTGAACACTGAAGCTTTCTTT. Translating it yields CASSSTGAVNTEAFF.

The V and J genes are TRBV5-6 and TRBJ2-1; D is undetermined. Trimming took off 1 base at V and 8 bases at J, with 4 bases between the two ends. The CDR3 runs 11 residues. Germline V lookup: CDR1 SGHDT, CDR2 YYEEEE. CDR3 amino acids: CASSLLDEQFF. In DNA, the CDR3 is TGTGCCAGCAGCTTGTTAGATGAGCAGTTCTTC. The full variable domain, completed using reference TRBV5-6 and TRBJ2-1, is DAGVTQSPTHLIKTRGQQVTLRCSPKSGHDTVSWYQQALGQGPQFIFQYYEEEERQRGNFPDRFSGHQFPNYSSELNVNALLLGDSALYLCASSLLDEQFFGPGTRLTVL.

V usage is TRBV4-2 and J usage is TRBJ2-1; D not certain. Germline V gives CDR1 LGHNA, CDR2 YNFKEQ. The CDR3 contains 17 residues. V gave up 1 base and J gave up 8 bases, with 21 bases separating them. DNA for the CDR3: TGTGCCAGCAGCCAAGTAGATAAAGCGAACGCGTACGATGAGCAGTTCTTC. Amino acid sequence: CASSQVDKANAYDEQFF.

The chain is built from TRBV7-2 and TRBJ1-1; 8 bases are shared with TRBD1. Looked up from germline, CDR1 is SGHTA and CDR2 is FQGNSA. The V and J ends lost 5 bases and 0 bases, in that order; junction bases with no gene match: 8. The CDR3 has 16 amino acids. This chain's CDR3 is CASSARTGWLNTEAFF. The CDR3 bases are TGTGCCAGCAGCGCGCGGACAGGGTGGTTGAACACTGAAGCTTTCTTT.

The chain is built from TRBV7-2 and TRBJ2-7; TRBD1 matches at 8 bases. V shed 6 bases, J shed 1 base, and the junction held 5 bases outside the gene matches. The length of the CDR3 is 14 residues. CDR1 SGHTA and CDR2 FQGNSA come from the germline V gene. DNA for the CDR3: TGTGCCAGCAGACAGGGACAGGCATCCTACGAGCAGTACTTC. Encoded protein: CASRQGQASYEQYF.

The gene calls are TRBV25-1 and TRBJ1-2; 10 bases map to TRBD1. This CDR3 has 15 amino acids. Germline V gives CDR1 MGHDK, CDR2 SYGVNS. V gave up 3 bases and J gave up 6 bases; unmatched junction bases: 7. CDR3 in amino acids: CASSDSGTGEDGYTF. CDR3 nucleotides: TGTGCCAGCAGTGATTCCGGGACAGGGGAAGATGGCTACACCTTC.

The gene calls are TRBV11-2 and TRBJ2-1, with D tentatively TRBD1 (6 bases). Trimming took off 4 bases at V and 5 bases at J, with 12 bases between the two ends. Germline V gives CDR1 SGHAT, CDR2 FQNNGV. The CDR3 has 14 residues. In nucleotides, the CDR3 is TGTGCCAGCAGCTCGTCACAGGGAGACAATGAGCAGTTCTTC. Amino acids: CASSSSQGDNEQFF.

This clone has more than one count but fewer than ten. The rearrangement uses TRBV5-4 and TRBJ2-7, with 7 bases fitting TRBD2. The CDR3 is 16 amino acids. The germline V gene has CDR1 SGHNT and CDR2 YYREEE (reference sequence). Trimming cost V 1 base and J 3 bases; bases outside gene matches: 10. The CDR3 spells CASSLIGGEGRYEQYF. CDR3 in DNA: TGTGCCAGCAGCTTGATAGGAGGGGAGGGTCGCTACGAGCAGTACTTC. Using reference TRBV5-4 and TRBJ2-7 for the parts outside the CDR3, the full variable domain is ETGVTQSPTHLIKTRGQQVTLRCSSQSGHNTVSWYQQALGQGPQFIFQYYREEENGRGNFPPRFSGLQFPNYSSELNVNALELDDSALYLCASSLIGGEGRYEQYFGPGTRLTVT.

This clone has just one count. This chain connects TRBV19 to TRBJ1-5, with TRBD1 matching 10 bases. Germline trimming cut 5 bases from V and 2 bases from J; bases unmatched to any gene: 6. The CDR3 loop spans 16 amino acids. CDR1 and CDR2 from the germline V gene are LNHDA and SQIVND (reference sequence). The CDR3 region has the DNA TGTGCCAGTAGTGCCTCAGGGACAGGGGGCAATCAGCCCCAGCATTTT. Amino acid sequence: CASSASGTGGNQPQHF.

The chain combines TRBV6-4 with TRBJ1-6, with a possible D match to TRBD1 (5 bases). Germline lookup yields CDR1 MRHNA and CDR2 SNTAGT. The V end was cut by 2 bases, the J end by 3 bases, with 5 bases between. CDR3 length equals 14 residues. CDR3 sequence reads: CASSDQGYNSPLHF. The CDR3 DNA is TGTGCCAGCAGTGACCAGGGCTATAATTCACCCCTCCACTTT.

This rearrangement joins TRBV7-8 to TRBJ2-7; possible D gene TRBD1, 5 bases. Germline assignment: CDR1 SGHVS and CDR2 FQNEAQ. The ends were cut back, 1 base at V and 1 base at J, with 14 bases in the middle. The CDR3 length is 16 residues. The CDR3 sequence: CASSLGALGVSYEQYF. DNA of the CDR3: TGTGCCAGCAGCTTAGGGGCGTTAGGGGTATCCTACGAGCAGTACTTC.

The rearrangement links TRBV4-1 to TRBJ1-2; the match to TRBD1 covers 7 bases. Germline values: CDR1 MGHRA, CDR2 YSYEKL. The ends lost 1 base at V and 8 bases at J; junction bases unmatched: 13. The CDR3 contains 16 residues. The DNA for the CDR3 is TGCGCCAGCAGCCAAGGGGGAGGAGAGGGGGCGATCGGCTACACCTTC. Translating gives CASSQGGGEGAIGYTF.

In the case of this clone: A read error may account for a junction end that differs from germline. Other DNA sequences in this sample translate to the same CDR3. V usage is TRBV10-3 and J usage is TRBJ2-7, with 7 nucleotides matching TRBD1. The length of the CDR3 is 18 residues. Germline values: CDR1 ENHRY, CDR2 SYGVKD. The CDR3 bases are TGTGCCATCAGTGAGTCGGTATCAGGACAGGTGTTCTCCTACGAGCAATACTTC. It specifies CAISESVSGQVFSYEQYF.

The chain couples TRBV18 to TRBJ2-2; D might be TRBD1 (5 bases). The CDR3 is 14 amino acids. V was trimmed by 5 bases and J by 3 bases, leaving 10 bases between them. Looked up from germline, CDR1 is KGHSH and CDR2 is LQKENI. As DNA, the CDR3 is TGTGCCAGCTCATGGGGCCCTGACACCGGGGAGCTGTTTTTT. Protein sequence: CASSWGPDTGELFF.

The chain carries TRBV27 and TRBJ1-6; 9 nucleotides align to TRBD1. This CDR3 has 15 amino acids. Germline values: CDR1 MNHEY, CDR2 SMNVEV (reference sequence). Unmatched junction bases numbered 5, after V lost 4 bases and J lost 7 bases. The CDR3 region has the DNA TGTGCCAGCAGTTCCCGGGGACAGGGCAATTCACCCCTCCACTTT. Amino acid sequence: CASSSRGQGNSPLHF.

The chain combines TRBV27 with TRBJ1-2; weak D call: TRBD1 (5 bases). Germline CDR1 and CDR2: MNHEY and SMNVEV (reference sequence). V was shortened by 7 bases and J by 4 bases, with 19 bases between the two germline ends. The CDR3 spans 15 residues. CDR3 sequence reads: CASTTRGLGGYGYTF. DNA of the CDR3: TGTGCCAGCACCACTCGGGGACTGGGAGGCTATGGCTACACCTTC.

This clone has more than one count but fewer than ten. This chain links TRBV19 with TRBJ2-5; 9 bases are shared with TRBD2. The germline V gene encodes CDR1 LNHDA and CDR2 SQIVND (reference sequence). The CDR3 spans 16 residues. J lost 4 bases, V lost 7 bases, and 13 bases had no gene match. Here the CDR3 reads CASKPQVAGVGETQYF. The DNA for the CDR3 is TGTGCCAGTAAACCCCAGGTAGCGGGAGTTGGAGAGACCCAGTACTTC.

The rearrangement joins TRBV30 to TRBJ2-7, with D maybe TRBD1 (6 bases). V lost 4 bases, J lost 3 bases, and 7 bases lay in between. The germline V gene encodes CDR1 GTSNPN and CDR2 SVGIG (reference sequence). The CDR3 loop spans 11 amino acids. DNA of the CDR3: TGTGCCTGGATGACAGGCTACGAGCAGTACTTC. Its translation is CAWMTGYEQYF.

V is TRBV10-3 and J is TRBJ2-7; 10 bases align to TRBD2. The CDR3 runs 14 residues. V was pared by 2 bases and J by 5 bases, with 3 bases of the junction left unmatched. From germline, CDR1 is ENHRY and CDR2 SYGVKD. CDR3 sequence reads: CAISEPSGGNEQYF. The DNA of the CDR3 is TGTGCCATCAGTGAGCCTAGCGGGGGAAACGAGCAGTACTTC.

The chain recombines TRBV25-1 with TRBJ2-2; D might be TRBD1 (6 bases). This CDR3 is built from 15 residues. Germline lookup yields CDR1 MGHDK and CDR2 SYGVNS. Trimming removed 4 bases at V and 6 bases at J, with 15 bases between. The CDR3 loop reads CASSVGHHESGELFF. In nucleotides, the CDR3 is TGTGCCAGCAGTGTGGGACACCATGAGTCCGGGGAGCTGTTTTTT.

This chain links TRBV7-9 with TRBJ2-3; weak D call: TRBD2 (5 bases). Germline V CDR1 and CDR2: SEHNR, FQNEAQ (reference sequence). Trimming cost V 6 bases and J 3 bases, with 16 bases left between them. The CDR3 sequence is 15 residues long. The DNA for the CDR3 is TGTGCCAGCAGTTCGGACGGGATAGGAACAGATACGCAGTATTTT. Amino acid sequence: CASSSDGIGTDTQYF.

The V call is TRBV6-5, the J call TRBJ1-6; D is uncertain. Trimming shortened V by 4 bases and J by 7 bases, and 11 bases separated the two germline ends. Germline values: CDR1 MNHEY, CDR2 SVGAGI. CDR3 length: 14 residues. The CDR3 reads CASSSTLTNSPLHF. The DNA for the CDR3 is TGTGCCAGCAGTTCCACGTTAACAAATTCACCCCTCCACTTT.

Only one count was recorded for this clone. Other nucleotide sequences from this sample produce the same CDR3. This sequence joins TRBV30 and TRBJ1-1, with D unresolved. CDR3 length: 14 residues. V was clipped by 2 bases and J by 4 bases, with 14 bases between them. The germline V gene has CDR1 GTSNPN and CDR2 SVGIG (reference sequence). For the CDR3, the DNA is TGTGCCTGGAGTTTGACGGGGTTGGGCACTGAAGCTTTCTTT. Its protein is CAWSLTGLGTEAFF. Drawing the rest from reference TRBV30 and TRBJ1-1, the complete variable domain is SQTIHQWPATLVQPVGSPLSLECTVEGTSNPNLYWYRQAAGRGLQLLFYSVGIGQISSEVPQNLSASRPQDRQFILSSKKLLLSDSGFYLCAWSLTGLGTEAFFGQGTRLTVV.

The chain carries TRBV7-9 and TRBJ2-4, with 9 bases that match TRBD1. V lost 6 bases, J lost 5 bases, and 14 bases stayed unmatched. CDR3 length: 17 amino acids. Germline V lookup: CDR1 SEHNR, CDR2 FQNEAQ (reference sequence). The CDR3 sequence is CASSLQKDRGGQNIQYF. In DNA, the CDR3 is TGTGCCAGCAGTTTACAAAAGGACAGGGGAGGCCAAAACATTCAGTACTTC.

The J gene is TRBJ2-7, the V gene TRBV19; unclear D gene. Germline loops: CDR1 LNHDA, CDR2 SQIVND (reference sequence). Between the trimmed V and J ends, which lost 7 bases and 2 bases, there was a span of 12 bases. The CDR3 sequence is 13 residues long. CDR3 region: CASTPGGPYEQYF. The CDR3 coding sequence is TGTGCCAGTACCCCCGGCGGTCCCTACGAGCAGTACTTC.

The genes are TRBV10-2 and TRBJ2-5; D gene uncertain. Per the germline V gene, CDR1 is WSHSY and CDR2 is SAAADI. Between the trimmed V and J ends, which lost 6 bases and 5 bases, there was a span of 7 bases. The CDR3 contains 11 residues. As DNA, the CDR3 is TGCGCCAGCAGCAAACAGGAGACCCAGTACTTC. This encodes CASSKQETQYF.